This entry concerns a single TCR beta chain. The antigen is unknown. This sample was included in a study of OX40 agonist ivuxolimab in advanced cancers. Study-wide context: Ivuxolimab, an agonist antibody against OX40 (CD134), was given to patients. Partial responses occurred in three patients (one hepatocellular carcinoma, two cutaneous melanoma). Study-level findings and limits: Clonal expansion among partial responders at 0.1-3.0 mg/kg ranked near the lowest.

Some clones are missing from TCRdb's copy, which holds only in-frame ones; the method was immunoSEQ multiplex PCR. The sample contains roughly 77,000 clones, roughly 90% of which appear only once. Trimming pared 6 bases from V and 4 bases from J, leaving 19 bases between. This CDR3 is 16 amino acids long. Germline V lookup: CDR1 MNHNY, CDR2 SVGAGI (reference sequence). The sample here was CD4+ or CD8+ T cells sorted from blood, taken in a trial of the OX40 agonist ivuxolimab. The gene calls are TRBV6-6 and TRBJ1-3; the D gene is possibly TRBD1 (5 bases). The sequence was collected from an adult with an advanced solid tumor such as melanoma, head and neck, liver or kidney cancer. Here the CDR3 DNA reads TGTGCCAGCAGATATCCTGGAGGGGCGCCCGGAAACACCATATATTTT. Translating it yields CASRYPGGAPGNTIYF.